This T cell receptor beta chain was observed in a study of PD-1 blockade in classical Hodgkin lymphoma. After autologous stem cell transplantation all patients relapsed, and prior brentuximab vedotin exposure differed between cohorts. The CDR3 has 14 residues. V dropped 7 bases and J dropped 5; count of bases not matched to a gene: 4. Germline lookup yields CDR1 MNHNS and CDR2 SASEGT. The protocol was immunoSEQ multiplex PCR, while the TCRdb copy is restricted to in-frame clones and leaves out a portion. The repertoire holds 80,000 to 100,000 clones, with roughly 89% as singletons. The TCR sequence derives from a human donor with classical Hodgkin lymphoma. The sequencing here drew on peripheral blood mononuclear cells (PBMCs), taken at baseline. The V call is TRBV6-1, the J call TRBJ2-1; 11 bases line up with TRBD1. The DNA for the CDR3 is TGTGCCAGCACCGGGACAGGGGGTAACAATGAGCAGTTCTTC. Its protein is CASTGTGGNNEQFF.